This TCR beta chain was recovered during a study of shared clonotypes between healthy human individuals. Background on the study: Donors were a couple of women and a few men aged 18 to 49.

Naive CD8 populations comprised CD45RO-negative cells positively selected for CCR7, excluding terminally differentiated effector memory CD45RA+ cells. Libraries were prepared by immunoSEQ multiplex PCR; TCRdb keeps only in-frame clonotypes and omits some of them. The sample has some 2,000,000 clones, around 96% seen once; the top ten hold roughly 1%. V dropped 0 bases and J dropped 7 bases, with 10 bases sitting between them. Germline CDR1 is GTSNPN and CDR2 is SVGIG (reference sequence). There are 13 residues in the CDR3. Sample: naive CD8+ T cells sorted from blood. The chain employs TRBV30 and TRBJ2-1, with D possibly TRBD1 on 6 matching bases. This clonotype originated in a man between 18 and 29 years old in good health. The CDR3 sequence is CAWSVYRANEQFF. The DNA of the CDR3 is TGTGCCTGGAGTGTATACAGGGCGAATGAGCAGTTCTTC.